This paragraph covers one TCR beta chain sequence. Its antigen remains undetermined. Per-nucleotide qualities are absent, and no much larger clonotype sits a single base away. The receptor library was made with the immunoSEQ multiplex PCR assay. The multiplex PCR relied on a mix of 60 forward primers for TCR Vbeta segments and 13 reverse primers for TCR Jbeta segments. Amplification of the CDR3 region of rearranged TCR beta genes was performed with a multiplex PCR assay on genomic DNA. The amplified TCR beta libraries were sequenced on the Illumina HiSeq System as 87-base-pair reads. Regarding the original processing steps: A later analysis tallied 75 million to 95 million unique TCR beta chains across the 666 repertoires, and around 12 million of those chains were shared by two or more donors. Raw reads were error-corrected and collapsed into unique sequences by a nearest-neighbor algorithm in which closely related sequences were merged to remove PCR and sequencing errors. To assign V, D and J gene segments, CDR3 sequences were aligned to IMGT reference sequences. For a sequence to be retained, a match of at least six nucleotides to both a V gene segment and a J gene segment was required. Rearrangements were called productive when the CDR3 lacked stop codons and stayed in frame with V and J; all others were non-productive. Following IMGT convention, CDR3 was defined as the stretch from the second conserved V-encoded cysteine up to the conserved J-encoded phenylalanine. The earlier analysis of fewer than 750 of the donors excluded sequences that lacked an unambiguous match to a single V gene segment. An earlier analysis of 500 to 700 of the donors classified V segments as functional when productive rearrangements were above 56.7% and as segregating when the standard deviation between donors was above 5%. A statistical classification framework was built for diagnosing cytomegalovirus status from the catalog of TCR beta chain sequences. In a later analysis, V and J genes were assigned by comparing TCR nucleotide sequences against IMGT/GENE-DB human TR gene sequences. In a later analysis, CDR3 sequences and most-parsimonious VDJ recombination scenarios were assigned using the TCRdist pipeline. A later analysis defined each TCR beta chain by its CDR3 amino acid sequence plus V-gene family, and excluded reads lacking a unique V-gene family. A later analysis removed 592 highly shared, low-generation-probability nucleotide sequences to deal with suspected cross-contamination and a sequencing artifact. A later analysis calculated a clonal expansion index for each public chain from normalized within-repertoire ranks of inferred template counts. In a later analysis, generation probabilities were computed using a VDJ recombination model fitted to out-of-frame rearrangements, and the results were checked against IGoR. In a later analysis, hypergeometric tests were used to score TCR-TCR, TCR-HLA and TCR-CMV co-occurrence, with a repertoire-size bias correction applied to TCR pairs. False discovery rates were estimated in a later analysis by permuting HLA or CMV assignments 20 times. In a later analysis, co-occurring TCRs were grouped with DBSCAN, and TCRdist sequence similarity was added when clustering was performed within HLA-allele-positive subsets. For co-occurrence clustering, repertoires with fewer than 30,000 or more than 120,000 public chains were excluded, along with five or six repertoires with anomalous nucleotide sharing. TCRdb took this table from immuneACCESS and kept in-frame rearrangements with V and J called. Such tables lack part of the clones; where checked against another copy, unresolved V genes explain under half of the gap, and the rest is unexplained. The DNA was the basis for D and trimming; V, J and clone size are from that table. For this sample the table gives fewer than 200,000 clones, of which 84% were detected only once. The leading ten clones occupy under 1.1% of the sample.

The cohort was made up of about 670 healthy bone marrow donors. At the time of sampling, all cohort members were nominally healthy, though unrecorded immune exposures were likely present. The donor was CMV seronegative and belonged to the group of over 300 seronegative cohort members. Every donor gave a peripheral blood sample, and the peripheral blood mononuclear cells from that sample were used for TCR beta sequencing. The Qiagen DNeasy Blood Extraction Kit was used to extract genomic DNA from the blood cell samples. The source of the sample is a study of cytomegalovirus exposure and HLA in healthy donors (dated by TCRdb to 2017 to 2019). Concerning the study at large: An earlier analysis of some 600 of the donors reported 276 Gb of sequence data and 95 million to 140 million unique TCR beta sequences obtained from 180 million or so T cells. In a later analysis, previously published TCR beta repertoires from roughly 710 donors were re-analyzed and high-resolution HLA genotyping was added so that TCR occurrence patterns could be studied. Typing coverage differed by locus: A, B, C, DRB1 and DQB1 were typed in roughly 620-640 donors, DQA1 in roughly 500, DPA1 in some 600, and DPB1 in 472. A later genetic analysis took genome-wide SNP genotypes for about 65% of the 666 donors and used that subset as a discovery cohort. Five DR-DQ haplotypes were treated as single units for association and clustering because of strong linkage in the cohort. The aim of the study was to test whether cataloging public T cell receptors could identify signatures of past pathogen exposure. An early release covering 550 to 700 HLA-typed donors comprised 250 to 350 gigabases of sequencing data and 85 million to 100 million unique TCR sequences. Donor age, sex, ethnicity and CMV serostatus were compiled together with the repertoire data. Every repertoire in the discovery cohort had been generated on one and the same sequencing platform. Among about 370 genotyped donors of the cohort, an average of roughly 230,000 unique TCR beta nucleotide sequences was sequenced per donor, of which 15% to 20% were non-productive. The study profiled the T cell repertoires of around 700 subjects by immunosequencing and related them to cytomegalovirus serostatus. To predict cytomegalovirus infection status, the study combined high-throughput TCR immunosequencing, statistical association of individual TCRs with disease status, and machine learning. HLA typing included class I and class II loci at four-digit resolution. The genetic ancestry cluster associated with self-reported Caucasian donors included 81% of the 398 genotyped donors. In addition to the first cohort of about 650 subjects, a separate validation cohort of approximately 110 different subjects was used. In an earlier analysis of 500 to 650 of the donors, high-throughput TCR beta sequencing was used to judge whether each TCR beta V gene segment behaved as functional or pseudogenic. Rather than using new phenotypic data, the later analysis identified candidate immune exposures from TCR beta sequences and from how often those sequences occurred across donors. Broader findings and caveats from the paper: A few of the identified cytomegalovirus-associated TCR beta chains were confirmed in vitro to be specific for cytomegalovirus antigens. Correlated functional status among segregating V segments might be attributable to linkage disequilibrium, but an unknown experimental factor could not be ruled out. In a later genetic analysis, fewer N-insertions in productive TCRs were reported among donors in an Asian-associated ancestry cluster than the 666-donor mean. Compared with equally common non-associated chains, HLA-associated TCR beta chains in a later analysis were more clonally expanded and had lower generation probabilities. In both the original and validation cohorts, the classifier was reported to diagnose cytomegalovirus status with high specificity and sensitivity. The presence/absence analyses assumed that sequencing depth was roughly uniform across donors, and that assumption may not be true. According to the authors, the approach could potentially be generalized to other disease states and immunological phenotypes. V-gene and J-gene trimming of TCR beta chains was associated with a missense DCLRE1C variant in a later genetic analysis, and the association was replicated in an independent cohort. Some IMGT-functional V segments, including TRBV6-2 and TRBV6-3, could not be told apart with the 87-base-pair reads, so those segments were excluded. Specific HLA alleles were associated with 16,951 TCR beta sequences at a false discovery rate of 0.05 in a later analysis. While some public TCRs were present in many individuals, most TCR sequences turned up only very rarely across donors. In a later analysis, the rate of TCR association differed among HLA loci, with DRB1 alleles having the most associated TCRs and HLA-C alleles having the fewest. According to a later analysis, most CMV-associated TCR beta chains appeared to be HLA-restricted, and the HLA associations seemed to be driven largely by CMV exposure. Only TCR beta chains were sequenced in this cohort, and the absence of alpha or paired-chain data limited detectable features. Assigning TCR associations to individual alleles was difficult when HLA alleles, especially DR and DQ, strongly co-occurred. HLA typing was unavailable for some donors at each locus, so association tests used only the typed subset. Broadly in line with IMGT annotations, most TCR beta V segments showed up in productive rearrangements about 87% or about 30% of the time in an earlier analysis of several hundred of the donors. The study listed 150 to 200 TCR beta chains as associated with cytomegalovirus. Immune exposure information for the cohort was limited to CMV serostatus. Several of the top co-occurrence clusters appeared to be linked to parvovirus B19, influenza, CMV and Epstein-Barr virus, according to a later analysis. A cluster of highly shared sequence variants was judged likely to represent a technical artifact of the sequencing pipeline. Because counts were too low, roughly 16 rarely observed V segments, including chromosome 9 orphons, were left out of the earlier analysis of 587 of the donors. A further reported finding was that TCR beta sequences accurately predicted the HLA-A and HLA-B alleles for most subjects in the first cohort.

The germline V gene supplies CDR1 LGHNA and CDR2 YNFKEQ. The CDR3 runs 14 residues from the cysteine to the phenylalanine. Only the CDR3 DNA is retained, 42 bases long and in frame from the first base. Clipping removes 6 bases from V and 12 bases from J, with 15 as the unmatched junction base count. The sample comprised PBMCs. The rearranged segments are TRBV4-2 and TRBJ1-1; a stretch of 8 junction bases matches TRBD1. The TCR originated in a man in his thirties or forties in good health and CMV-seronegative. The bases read TGTGCCAGCAGTCGACTCCCGGGACAGGAGAAAACTTTCTTT. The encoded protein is CASSRLPGQEKTFF.